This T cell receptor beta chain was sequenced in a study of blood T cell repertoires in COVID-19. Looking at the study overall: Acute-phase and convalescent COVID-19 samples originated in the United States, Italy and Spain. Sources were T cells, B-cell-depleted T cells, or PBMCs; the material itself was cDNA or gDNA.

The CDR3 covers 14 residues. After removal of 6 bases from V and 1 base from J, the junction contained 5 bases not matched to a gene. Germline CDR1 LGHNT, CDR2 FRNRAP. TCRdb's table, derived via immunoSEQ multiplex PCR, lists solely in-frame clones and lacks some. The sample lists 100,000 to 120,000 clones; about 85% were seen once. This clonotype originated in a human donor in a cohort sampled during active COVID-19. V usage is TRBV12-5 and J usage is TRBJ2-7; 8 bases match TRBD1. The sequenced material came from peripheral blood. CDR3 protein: CASGPRTGSYEQYF. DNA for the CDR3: TGTGCTAGTGGCCCTCGGACAGGGTCCTACGAGCAGTACTTC.